This T cell receptor beta chain is from a study of response to subunit inactivated influenza vaccine. Germline CDR1 MNHEY, CDR2 SVGAGI. This CDR3 spans 14 amino acids. Trimming shortened V by 6 bases and J by 1 base, and 12 bases separated the two germline ends. Study observations and caveats: Few additional T cells are recruited per seasonal influenza vaccination, authors suggested.

With respect to this clonotype: What it recognizes is unknown.

Each CDR3 protein gets one entry after TCRdb re-called the RT-PCR reads with MiXCR. Here the sample spans 700,000 to 900,000 distinct CDR3 sequences, approximately 22% being singletons. The material was PBMCs from blood, obtained roughly 5 days after vaccination. This sequence joins TRBV6-5 and TRBJ1-1, with D unclear. The clonotype was recovered from a middle-aged man who received an inactivated influenza vaccine. This chain's CDR3 is CASRYTRSNTEAFF. In nucleotides, the CDR3 is TGTGCCAGCAGGTACACCAGGTCGAACACTGAAGCTTTCTTT.